The clone carrying this T cell receptor beta chain was recorded once. Its matching antigen is unknown. The protocol was immunoSEQ multiplex PCR, while the TCRdb copy is restricted to in-frame clones and leaves out a portion. The sample holds about a million clones, roughly 80% seen once. This entry comes from a study of shared clonotypes between healthy human individuals. Findings of the study overall: Only blood was sampled, and tissue TCR repertoires likely differ from blood ones. Lower generation probabilities were found for non-shared clonotypes than for those shared by all four donors. Roughly 5% of naive CD4 clonotypes were shared across four donors. Naive subsets generally exceeded memory subsets in estimated richness.

CDR1 is MNHEY, CDR2 SVGAGI, per germline. Trimming removed 6 bases from V and 10 bases from J, with 15 bases in between. The CDR3 spans 12 residues. The material sequenced was memory CD4+ T cells from PBMCs. Regarding subset: CD45RA-negative fraction. This clonotype originated in a man aged 18-30 years in good health. Some clones in this sample may be carry-over from other donors' samples. V usage is TRBV6-5 and J usage is TRBJ1-1, with a weak D call TRBD1 (5 bases). In nucleotides, the CDR3 is TGTGCCAGCAGGGAACCCTTGGGGCGAGCTTTCTTT. Translation gives CASREPLGRAFF.